These 17 T cell receptor beta chains share one sample of origin, sequenced in a study of identical twins. TCRdb re-derived calls from the 5' RACE reads in MiXCR, one entry per CDR3 protein. The data contain about 550,000 distinct CDR3 sequences, about a fifth of them singletons. The sample was also linked to a second study, of yellow fever vaccine responses in identical twins.

Sequences were obtained from CD4+ T cells sorted from blood. Every receptor here comes from a young woman in good health.

The V and J genes are TRBV19 and TRBJ2-2; D not resolved. The CDR3 sequence is 15 residues long. The germline V gene encodes CDR1 LNHDA and CDR2 SQIVND (reference sequence). The germline V and J ends were trimmed by 0 bases and 3 bases, with 8 bases remaining between them. The CDR3 is CASSIDTTYTGELFF. CDR3 in DNA: TGTGCCAGTAGTATAGACACGACATACACCGGGGAGCTGTTTTTT.

The chain employs TRBV3-1 and TRBJ2-1; 8 bases map to TRBD2. CDR3 size: 14 residues. The junction had 10 bases not matched to a gene; V was cut back by 1 base and J by 14 bases. From germline, CDR1 is LGHDT and CDR2 YNNKEL (reference sequence). The CDR3 DNA follows: TGTGCCAGCAGCCAAGGGACAGCCGGGACTAGAGAGTTCTTC. Amino acids: CASSQGTAGTREFF.

The rearrangement uses TRBV21-1 and TRBJ2-7; no check of the table's D call, TRBD1, against the DNA was made. TRBV21-1 is noted as a pseudogene. This CDR3 region has 14 residues. The CDR3 reads CASSKGQGADEQYF. The CDR3 DNA reads TGTGCCAGCAGCAAAGGGCAGGGGGCCGACGAGCAGTACTTC.

The chain joins TRBV12-3 or TRBV12-4 to TRBJ2-1, with 9 bases aligning to TRBD1. CDR3 size: 16 residues. The V segment lost 3 bases and the J segment 3 bases; nucleotides outside the gene matches: 6. The CDR3 bases are TGTGCCAGCAGTTTTTCCGGGACAGGGAACTACAATGAGCAGTTCTTC. Protein product: CASSFSGTGNYNEQFF.

The rearrangement joins TRBV11-1 to TRBJ2-7; D may be TRBD2 (5 bases). V lost 5 bases to trimming and J lost 5 bases, with 22 bases between them. This CDR3 spans 16 amino acids. Germline assignment: CDR1 SGHAT and CDR2 FQDESV (reference sequence). CDR3 DNA: TGTGCCAGCAGCCACCTCTCCGTACTAGGAGATCACGAGCAGTACTTC. Its protein product is CASSHLSVLGDHEQYF.

This chain connects TRBV24-1 to TRBJ2-3; D perhaps matches TRBD2 (5 bases). CDR1 is KGHDR, CDR2 SFDVKD, per germline. The V gene lost 0 bases and the J gene lost 0 bases, with 15 bases spanning the gap. This CDR3 has 18 residues. CDR3 residues: CATSDLGGRDHSTDTQYF. For the CDR3, the DNA is TGTGCCACCAGTGATTTGGGTGGTCGGGATCACAGCACAGATACGCAGTATTTT.

The chain links TRBV7-9 to TRBJ2-7; D is ambiguous. The germline gives CDR1 SEHNR, CDR2 FQNEAQ (reference sequence). V lost 1 base to trimming and J lost 2 bases, with 9 bases between them. This CDR3 is built from 14 residues. The CDR3 DNA is TGTGCCAGCAGCTTAGGGTTCCCGCCCTACGAGCAGTACTTC. Amino acid sequence: CASSLGFPPYEQYF.

The chain links TRBV12-3 or TRBV12-4 to TRBJ2-7; D gene uncertain. This CDR3 region has 16 residues. Trimming removed 2 bases at V and 3 bases at J, with 17 bases between. CDR3 residues: CASSLRQAGPYYEQYF. In nucleotides, the CDR3 is TGTGCCAGCAGTTTACGTCAGGCAGGACCCTACTACGAGCAGTACTTC.

This clonotype was seen only a few times. The J gene is TRBJ1-1, the V gene TRBV15; 9 nucleotides agree with TRBD1. This CDR3 comprises 15 residues. Germline loops: CDR1 LNHNV, CDR2 YYDKDF (reference sequence). The V and J ends lost 5 bases and 11 bases, in that order; junction bases with no gene match: 15. The CDR3, as DNA: TGTGCCACCAGCGAATCCTCCGGGACAGGGATTTGGGCTTTCTTT. This codes for CATSESSGTGIWAFF. The whole variable domain, remainder taken from reference TRBV15 and TRBJ1-1, is DAMVIQNPRYQVTQFGKPVTLSCSQTLNHNVMYWYQQKSSQAPKLLFHYYDKDFNNEADTPDNFQSRRPNTSFCFLDIRSPGLGDTAMYLCATSESSGTGIWAFFGQGTRLTVV.

This clonotype has just a few counts. V gene TRBV19 combines with J gene TRBJ1-1; 8 bases match TRBD1. Germline values: CDR1 LNHDA, CDR2 SQIVND (reference sequence). V shed 8 bases and J 11 bases; nucleotides not matched to a gene: 16. This CDR3 region has 14 residues. The CDR3 region is CASHPGGGPQAAFF. CDR3 sequence (DNA): TGTGCCAGTCACCCAGGGGGCGGACCCCAGGCGGCTTTCTTT.

With regard to this clonotype: Compared with germline, one end of the junction differs, possibly owing to a read error. The chain carries TRBV18 and TRBJ2-3; TRBD2 might be the D (5 bases). The CDR3 totals 15 residues. Germline CDR1 is KGHSH and CDR2 is LQKENI. DNA of the CDR3: TGTGCCAGCTCCCCACTAGGGAAAAGCACAGATACGCAGTATTTT. Its translation: CASSPLGKSTDTQYF. Based on the CDR3 plus reference TRBV18 and TRBJ2-3, the full variable domain is NAGVMQNPRHLVRRRGQEARLRCSPMKGHSHVYWYRQLPEEGLKFMVYLQKENIIDESGMPKERFSAEFPKEGPSILRIQQVVRGDSAAYFCASSPLGKSTDTQYFGPGTRLTVL.

In its sample, this clonotype was seen a few times. This chain joins TRBV7-2 and TRBJ1-5; D is unclear. Germline V gives CDR1 SGHTA, CDR2 FQGNSA. Trimming took off 6 bases at V and 8 bases at J, with 14 bases between the two ends. The CDR3 is 13 amino acids. CDR3 residues: CASSWTLSEPQHF. The CDR3, as DNA: TGTGCCAGCAGTTGGACCCTTTCGGAGCCCCAGCATTTT.

Only a few counts were recorded for this clonotype. This chain uses TRBV7-2 with TRBJ1-3; D is undetermined. Trimming shortened V by 4 bases and J by 1 base, and 8 bases separated the two germline ends. The CDR3 length is 14 residues. Germline V lookup: CDR1 SGHTA, CDR2 FQGNSA. CDR3 protein: CASSSKRSGNTIYF. Written as DNA, the CDR3 is TGTGCCAGCAGCTCGAAACGGTCTGGAAACACCATATATTTT.

This clonotype was seen only a few times. This chain's CDR3 is CSARSDSLTGELFF. CDR3 DNA sequence: TGCAGTGCTAGATCGGACAGCCTGACCGGGGAGCTGTTTTTT. The chain carries TRBV20-1 and TRBJ2-2, with a weak D call TRBD1 (6 bases). V was cut by 2 bases and J by 5 bases, with 12 bases left in between. Looked up from germline, CDR1 is DFQATT and CDR2 is SNEGSKA (reference sequence). There are 14 residues in the CDR3.

This clonotype was picked up a small number of times. The chain links TRBV6-6 to TRBJ1-1, with 7 bases lining up with TRBD1. The germline gives CDR1 MNHNY, CDR2 SVGAGI (reference sequence). This CDR3 comprises 13 residues. Trimming at V came to 7 bases and at J to 5 bases, leaving 7 bases not matched to a gene. In DNA form, the CDR3 reads TGTGCCAGCAAGGGGGCTCAGAGGACTGAAGCTTTCTTT. Its protein product is CASKGAQRTEAFF.

This clonotype occurred a few times. This chain links TRBV6-6 with TRBJ1-1; 8 nucleotides line up with TRBD1. V shed 6 bases, J shed 1 base, and the junction held 4 bases outside the gene matches. The CDR3 covers 14 residues. CDR1 is MNHNY and CDR2 is SVGAGI in the germline V gene (reference sequence). CDR3 residues: CASRQQGGNTEAFF. CDR3 sequence (DNA): TGTGCCAGCAGACAACAGGGGGGGAACACTGAAGCTTTCTTT.

V usage is TRBV7-2 and J usage is TRBJ2-3; 8 bases map to TRBD2. Germline V CDR1 and CDR2: SGHTA, FQGNSA. Trimming at V came to 5 bases and at J to 2 bases, leaving 6 bases not matched to a gene. This CDR3 is built from 15 residues. The CDR3 loop reads CASSLTLADTDTQYF. Here the CDR3 DNA reads TGTGCCAGCAGCCTAACACTAGCGGACACAGATACGCAGTATTTT.